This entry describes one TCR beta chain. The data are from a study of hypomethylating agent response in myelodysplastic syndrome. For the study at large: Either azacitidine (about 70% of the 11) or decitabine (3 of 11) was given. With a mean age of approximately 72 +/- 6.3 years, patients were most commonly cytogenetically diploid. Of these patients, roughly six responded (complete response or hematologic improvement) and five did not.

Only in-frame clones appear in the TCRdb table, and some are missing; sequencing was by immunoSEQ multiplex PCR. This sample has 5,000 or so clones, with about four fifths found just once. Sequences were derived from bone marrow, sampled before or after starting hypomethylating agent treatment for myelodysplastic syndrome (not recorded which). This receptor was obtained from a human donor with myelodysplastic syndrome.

CDR3 region: CASSLEGGANTGELFF. In DNA, the CDR3 is TGTGCCAGCAGCTTAGAAGGGGGCGCGAACACCGGGGAGCTGTTTTTT. The chain uses TRBV7-2 and TRBJ2-2; the match to TRBD1 covers 7 bases. J gave up 0 bases and V 1 base, and 2 bases lay outside the gene matches. Germline V gene data show CDR1 as SGHTA and CDR2 as FQGNSA. The CDR3 is 16 residues long.